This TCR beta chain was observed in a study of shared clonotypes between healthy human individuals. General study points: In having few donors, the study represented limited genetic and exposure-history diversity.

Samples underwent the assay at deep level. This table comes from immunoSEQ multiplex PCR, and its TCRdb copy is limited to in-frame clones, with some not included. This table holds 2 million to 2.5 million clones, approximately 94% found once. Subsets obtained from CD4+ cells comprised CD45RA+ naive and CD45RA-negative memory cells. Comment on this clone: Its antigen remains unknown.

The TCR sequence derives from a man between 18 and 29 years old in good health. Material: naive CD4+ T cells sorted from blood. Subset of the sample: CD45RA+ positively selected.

The CDR3 sequence: CASSPSGTGDFQFGYTF. CDR3 DNA sequence: TGTGCCAGCAGCCCCTCCGGGACAGGGGACTTTCAGTTCGGCTACACCTTC. The genes are TRBV7-8 and TRBJ1-2, with 10 bases identical to TRBD1. Losses at the gene ends were 5 bases for V and 8 bases for J; bases not matched to a gene: 17. Germline V gene sequence: CDR1 SGHVS, CDR2 FQNEAQ. The CDR3 covers 17 residues. Full variable domain (rest looked up from reference TRBV7-8 and TRBJ1-2): GAGVSQSPRYKVAKRGQDVALRCDPISGHVSLFWYQQALGQGPEFLTYFQNEAQLDKSGLPSDRFFAERPEGSVSTLKIQRTQQEDSAVYLCASSPSGTGDFQFGYTFGSGTRLTVV.